This T cell receptor (beta chain) appears in the sequencing data of a study of shared clonotypes between healthy human individuals. Overall study results and limits: Depth of sequencing was expected to influence donor clonotype sharing.

Assay: immunoSEQ multiplex PCR; the TCRdb copy retains only in-frame clones and omits some. The table has millions of clones, about 93% seen once. Naive-designated CD8 cells lacked CD45RO, were positively enriched for CCR7, and omitted terminally differentiated effector memory CD45RA+ cells. As concerns this clone: Antigen unknown.

The CDR3 is 14 residues long. From germline, CDR1 is SGHNT and CDR2 YYREEE (reference sequence). V trimming: 4 bases; J trimming: 4 bases; junction bases outside the gene matches: 7. Sample: naive CD8+ T cells from PBMCs. The V call is TRBV5-4, the J call TRBJ1-2, with TRBD1 identical over 7 bases. The source of this sequence is a man aged 18 to 29 in good health. Some clones in this sample may be carry-over from other donors' samples. CDR3 sequence (DNA): TGTGCCAGCAGCCCCGGACAGGAAATCTATGGCTACACCTTC. This codes for CASSPGQEIYGYTF.